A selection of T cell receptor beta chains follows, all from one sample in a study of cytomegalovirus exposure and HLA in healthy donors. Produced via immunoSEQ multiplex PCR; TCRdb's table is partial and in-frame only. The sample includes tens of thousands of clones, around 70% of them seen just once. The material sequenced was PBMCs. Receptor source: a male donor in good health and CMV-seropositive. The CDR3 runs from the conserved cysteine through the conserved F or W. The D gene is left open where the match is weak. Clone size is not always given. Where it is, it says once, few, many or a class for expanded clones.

DNA: TGTGCCAGCAGCTTGGGGGCAGAATCCTATGGCTACACCTTC
CDR3: CASSLGAESYGYTF
D: NA
V: TRBV5-4
J: TRBJ1-2
size: NA

DNA: TGTGCCAGCAGCACCCGAGCCGGGACAGGGGTAAATGAAAAACTGTTTTTT
CDR3: CASSTRAGTGVNEKLFF
D: TRBD1
V: TRBV9
J: TRBJ1-4
size: few

DNA: TGTGCCAGCAGTCAAGCCGGGACAGAGGATGAAAAACTGTTTTTT
CDR3: CASSQAGTEDEKLFF
D: TRBD1
V: TRBV2
J: TRBJ1-4
size: once

DNA: TGTGCCAGCAGCTCCTTTACTAGCGGGAGTGGCAATGAGCAGTTCTTC
CDR3: CASSSFTSGSGNEQFF
D: TRBD2
V: TRBV7-9
J: TRBJ2-1
size: NA

DNA: TGTGCCAGTTCGCGGATCCCAGCAGATACGCAGTATTTT
CDR3: CASSRIPADTQYF
D: NA
V: TRBV19
J: TRBJ2-3
size: NA

DNA: TGTGCCAGCAGTTGGGGGGGACAGGGGTCCTACGAGCAGTACTTC
CDR3: CASSWGGQGSYEQYF
D: TRBD1
V: TRBV27
J: TRBJ2-7
size: NA

DNA: TGTGCCAGTAGAAAAGACAGGGGGCAAGAGACCCAGTACTTC
CDR3: CASRKDRGQETQYF
D: TRBD1
V: TRBV19
J: TRBJ2-5
size: NA

DNA: TGCAGTGCTCCCGCGGGGTCCGAGCAGTACTTC
CDR3: CSAPAGSEQYF
D: NA
V: TRBV20-1
J: TRBJ2-7
size: NA

DNA: TGTGCCAGCAGCATCGGACAGGGGGACTCTGGAAACACCATATATTTT
CDR3: CASSIGQGDSGNTIYF
D: TRBD1
V: TRBV7-9
J: TRBJ1-3
size: NA

DNA: TGTGCCAGCACCCCACTAGCGGGAGGAGCTGGGGCCAACGTCCTGACTTTC
CDR3: CASTPLAGGAGANVLTF
D: TRBD2
V: TRBV2
J: TRBJ2-6
size: NA

DNA: TGTGCCAGTAGTATAGACAAAACAGGGTACGGGAACACTGAAGCTTTCTTT
CDR3: CASSIDKTGYGNTEAFF
D: NA
V: TRBV19
J: TRBJ1-1
size: NA

DNA: TGTGCCAGCAGGCAGGATGGTGAAGCTTTCTTT
CDR3: CASRQDGEAFF
D: NA
V: TRBV6-5
J: TRBJ1-1
size: few

DNA: TGTGCCAGCAGTTTCCTCCGGACTTCTGAACTCACAGATACGCAGTATTTT
CDR3: CASSFLRTSELTDTQYF
D: NA
V: TRBV27
J: TRBJ2-3
size: NA

DNA: TGCGCCAGCAGCCCCTCGGGGACAGGGGCAAACACCATATATTTT
CDR3: CASSPSGTGANTIYF
D: TRBD1
V: TRBV5-1
J: TRBJ1-3
size: few

DNA: TGTGCCAGCTCACCCTCGGGTGGGGGGGCCGGACAGCCCCAGCATTTT
CDR3: CASSPSGGGAGQPQHF
D: NA
V: TRBV18
J: TRBJ1-5
size: once

DNA: TGTGCCAGCAGCTTTCGGCAGACACAAGAGACCCAGTACTTC
CDR3: CASSFRQTQETQYF
D: NA
V: TRBV5-4
J: TRBJ2-5
size: NA

DNA: TGCGCCAGCAGCTTAACAGAGAACTATGGCTACACCTTC
CDR3: CASSLTENYGYTF
D: NA
V: TRBV5-1
J: TRBJ1-2
size: few

DNA: TGTGCCAGCAGCTTAGGGGTACTAATAGATACGCAGTATTTT
CDR3: CASSLGVLIDTQYF
D: NA
V: TRBV7-9
J: TRBJ2-3
size: once

DNA: TGTGCCAGCAGCTTAATCCTAGCGGGAGCGGATGAGCAGTTCTTC
CDR3: CASSLILAGADEQFF
D: TRBD2
V: TRBV11-2
J: TRBJ2-1
size: NA

DNA: TGTGCCAGCAGTACAGGGAAGGGCACTGAAGCTTTCTTT
CDR3: CASSTGKGTEAFF
D: NA
V: TRBV2
J: TRBJ1-1
size: NA

DNA: TGTGCCAGCAGCCCCAGTTTCCTCTCTGGGGCCAACGTCCTGACTTTC
CDR3: CASSPSFLSGANVLTF
D: NA
V: TRBV7-3
J: TRBJ2-6
size: NA

DNA: TGTGCCAGCAGACAAGGGACAGTTGGCTACACCTTC
CDR3: CASRQGTVGYTF
D: TRBD1
V: TRBV27
J: TRBJ1-2
size: few

DNA: TGTGCCAGCAGCCAAGAGTCCGGACAGGGGGTAATGAACATTCAGTACTTC
CDR3: CASSQESGQGVMNIQYF
D: TRBD1
V: TRBV4-2
J: TRBJ2-4
size: NA

DNA: TGTGCCAGCAGCCCAAAGGAGAGCTATGGCTACACCTTC
CDR3: CASSPKESYGYTF
D: NA
V: TRBV6-6
J: TRBJ1-2
size: few

DNA: TGTGCCAGCAGCCTCCGGGAACTGAAAGAGACCCAGTACTTC
CDR3: CASSLRELKETQYF
D: NA
V: TRBV7-9
J: TRBJ2-5
size: NA

DNA: TGTGCCAGCAGCCGGACGGGGACACCTAATTCACCCCTCCACTTT
CDR3: CASSRTGTPNSPLHF
D: NA
V: TRBV7-9
J: TRBJ1-6
size: NA

DNA: TGCGCCAGCAGGGGCGCGGGACTAACTTACAATGAGCAGTTCTTC
CDR3: CASRGAGLTYNEQFF
D: TRBD2
V: TRBV10-2
J: TRBJ2-1
size: NA

DNA: TGTGCCAGTAGTATTTCTGGGGGACTAGCCAAAAACATTCAGTACTTC
CDR3: CASSISGGLAKNIQYF
D: NA
V: TRBV19
J: TRBJ2-4
size: NA

DNA: TGTGCCAGTACAAGCGGGAGGGCCCCTAACAATGAGCAGTTCTTC
CDR3: CASTSGRAPNNEQFF
D: TRBD2
V: TRBV19
J: TRBJ2-1
size: NA

DNA: TGTGCCAGTAGTATAAAAGCTAGCGGGAGTTTCGAGCAGTACTTC
CDR3: CASSIKASGSFEQYF
D: TRBD2
V: TRBV19
J: TRBJ2-7
size: NA

DNA: TGTGCCAGCAGCCGGTCGAACACCGGGGAGCTGTTTTTT
CDR3: CASSRSNTGELFF
D: NA
V: TRBV2
J: TRBJ2-2
size: NA

DNA: TGTGCCAGCAGTGAGAGAAGGGGCAAGCAGGGTGGCTACACCTTC
CDR3: CASSERRGKQGGYTF
D: NA
V: TRBV25-1
J: TRBJ1-2
size: NA

DNA: TGTGCCAGCAGACTTAGCGGGAACGAGCAGTTCTTC
CDR3: CASRLSGNEQFF
D: TRBD2
V: TRBV6-1
J: TRBJ2-1
size: NA

DNA: TGTGCCAGCAGTTCCGGGACTAGCGGCTCCTACGAGCAGTACTTC
CDR3: CASSSGTSGSYEQYF
D: TRBD2
V: TRBV6-5
J: TRBJ2-7
size: NA

DNA: TGTGCCAGCAACACTGGAGGGGTGGGGGGTGGCTACACCTTC
CDR3: CASNTGGVGGGYTF
D: NA
V: TRBV6-1
J: TRBJ1-2
size: NA

DNA: TGTGCCAGCTCACCCCGACCCCAGGGGGAAGCTTTCTTT
CDR3: CASSPRPQGEAFF
D: NA
V: TRBV18
J: TRBJ1-1
size: NA

DNA: TGTGCCAGCTCACCACCTTCGGGGTTCAACTATGGCTACACCTTC
CDR3: CASSPPSGFNYGYTF
D: NA
V: TRBV18
J: TRBJ1-2
size: NA

DNA: TGTGCCAGCAGTCACGGGACAGCGAACACTGAAGCTTTCTTT
CDR3: CASSHGTANTEAFF
D: TRBD1
V: TRBV6-6
J: TRBJ1-1
size: NA

DNA: TGTGCCAGCAACCCTAAGAGGGTGGTGCCAGATACGCAGTATTTT
CDR3: CASNPKRVVPDTQYF
D: NA
V: TRBV7-2
J: TRBJ2-3
size: NA

DNA: TGTGCCAGCAGCAAAGTATCTACAGGGTTGAGTCTCAGCGAGCAGTTCTTC
CDR3: CASSKVSTGLSLSEQFF
D: NA
V: TRBV21-1
J: TRBJ2-1
size: NA

DNA: TGCAGTGCTACCGCAGGGAACGAGCAGTACTTC
CDR3: CSATAGNEQYF
D: NA
V: TRBV20-1
J: TRBJ2-7
size: NA

DNA: TGTGCCAGCCTAGACCGGGATACGCAGTATTTT
CDR3: CASLDRDTQYF
D: NA
V: TRBV28
J: TRBJ2-3
size: NA

DNA: TGTGCCAGCACCGAGCAGTGGGGGCGAGGTTCACCCCTCCACTTT
CDR3: CASTEQWGRGSPLHF
D: NA
V: TRBV6-6
J: TRBJ1-6
size: once

DNA: TGTGCCAGTAGTGTTATAGCGGGGGGCCTAAACAATGAGCAGTTCTTC
CDR3: CASSVIAGGLNNEQFF
D: TRBD2
V: TRBV19
J: TRBJ2-1
size: NA

DNA: TGTGCCAGCAGCGTGGACTGGAACACTGAAGCTTTCTTT
CDR3: CASSVDWNTEAFF
D: NA
V: TRBV5-5
J: TRBJ1-1
size: NA

DNA: TGTGCCAGCAGCCAAGCACTAGCGGGGGTCCGGGAGCAGTACTTC
CDR3: CASSQALAGVREQYF
D: TRBD2
V: TRBV4-2
J: TRBJ2-7
size: few

DNA: TGTGCCAGCAGCGTGGAGGGCACCGGGGAGCTGTTTTTT
CDR3: CASSVEGTGELFF
D: NA
V: TRBV9
J: TRBJ2-2
size: few

DNA: TGTGCCAGCAGCTTAGAATTGAGTGTCTACGAGCAGTACTTC
CDR3: CASSLELSVYEQYF
D: NA
V: TRBV7-9
J: TRBJ2-7
size: NA

DNA: TGCGCCAGCAGCGGGACTCCGGGACAGGGTTTCGAGACCCAGTACTTC
CDR3: CASSGTPGQGFETQYF
D: TRBD1
V: TRBV5-1
J: TRBJ2-5
size: NA

DNA: TGTGCCAGCAGCTTAGGACAGGGGTCGGGTGAGCAGTTCTTC
CDR3: CASSLGQGSGEQFF
D: TRBD1
V: TRBV7-9
J: TRBJ2-1
size: NA

DNA: TGTGCCAGCAGTTCAGGGGGGACCGGGAACACTGAAGCTTTCTTT
CDR3: CASSSGGTGNTEAFF
D: TRBD1
V: TRBV27
J: TRBJ1-1
size: NA

DNA: TGTGCCAGCAGCGCCGGGGCGGGAATGGATGGCTACACCTTC
CDR3: CASSAGAGMDGYTF
D: NA
V: TRBV9
J: TRBJ1-2
size: few

DNA: TGTGCCAGCAGCTTTCTTAGTATCACCGGGGAGCTGTTTTTT
CDR3: CASSFLSITGELFF
D: NA
V: TRBV11-2
J: TRBJ2-2
size: NA

DNA: TGTGCCAGCAGTTTCGACTCTACTCGGGATACGCAGTATTTT
CDR3: CASSFDSTRDTQYF
D: NA
V: TRBV6-6
J: TRBJ2-3
size: NA

DNA: TGTGCCAGCAGTTCCCGACAGGGAGCTCGTGGGAATGAGCAGTTCTTC
CDR3: CASSSRQGARGNEQFF
D: TRBD1
V: TRBV11-2
J: TRBJ2-1
size: NA